A single sample gave rise to the 32 T cell receptor beta chains below, sequenced in a study of tissue T cells after allogeneic stem cell transplantation. The method was immunoSEQ multiplex PCR; TCRdb's version includes in-frame clones alone and lacks a portion of them. The sample holds about 20,000 clones, over 60% seen once. The sequencing sample was made of spleen. These receptors came from a female BALB/c mouse in good health. The mouse strain carries the MHC haplotype H2-d.

There are a few counts of this clone. The gene symbols are mouse symbols. The CDR3 end falls 1 residue outside the read, so it is completed with the germline J gene. This rearrangement joins TRBV17 to TRBJ2-7, with D tentatively TRBD1 (7 bases). The ends were cut back, 2 bases at V and 6 bases at J, with 8 bases in the middle. This CDR3 comprises 12 residues. In germline, CDR1 is MNHDT, CDR2 YYDKIL. CDR3 sequence reads: CASSRQGGEQYF. The covered CDR3 bases are TGTGCTAGCAGTAGACAGGGGGGTGAACAGTAC.

A remark on this clone: Gene names denote mouse genes. The read stops 1 residue short of the end of the CDR3; the missing end is completed from the germline J gene. The V call is TRBV5, the J call TRBJ2-2, with 9 nucleotides matching TRBD2. Germline values: CDR1 LGHNA, CDR2 YNLKQL (reference sequence). The CDR3 runs to 16 residues. Trimming cost V 0 bases and J 4 bases; bases outside gene matches: 3. The CDR3 here is CASSQELGGGTGQLYF. The CDR3 DNA, read in part, is TGTGCCAGCAGCCAAGAACTGGGGGGCGGCACCGGGCAGCTCTAC.

Worth noting for this clone: The listed genes are named as in mouse. Read coverage stops 1 residue before the CDR3 terminus; the germline J gene supplies the remainder. The chain uses TRBV13-2 and TRBJ1-1; 7 nucleotides align to TRBD1. The CDR3 sequence is 12 residues long. The ends lost 3 bases at V and 6 bases at J; junction bases unmatched: 2. Germline V CDR1 and CDR2: NNHNN, SYGAGS (reference sequence). The sequenced part of the CDR3 DNA is TGTGCCAGCGGTGGAGGGGGCGCAGAAGTCTTC. This encodes CASGGGGAEVF. The CDR3 in its entirety is CASGGGGAEVFF.

Details on this clone: The listed genes are named as in mouse. The read halts 1 residue ahead of the CDR3 end, with the missing end drawn from the germline J gene. The chain couples TRBV20 to TRBJ2-7; 10 bases map to TRBD2. V lost 4 bases to trimming and J lost 2 bases; unmatched junction nucleotides: 2. In germline, CDR1 is GFQATS, CDR2 STVNSAI. The CDR3 consists of 13 residues. CDR3 loop: CGATWGGAYEQYF. The DNA read from the CDR3 is TGTGGTGCTACCTGGGGGGGCGCCTATGAACAGTAC. Drawing the rest from reference TRBV20 and TRBJ2-7, the complete variable domain is GALVYQYPRRTICKSGTSMRMECQAVGFQATSVAWYRQSPQKTFELIALSTVNSAIKYEQNFTQEKFPISHPNLSFSSMTVLNAYLEDRGLYLCGATWGGAYEQYFGPGTRLTVL.

As concerns this clone: The listed genes are named as in mouse. The CDR3 protein is CASSDGSTLYF. Partial CDR3 DNA: TGTGCCAGCAGTGATGGGTCCACCTTGTAC. The genes are TRBV13-1 and TRBJ2-4; D not resolved. From the germline J gene comes the end of the CDR3, since the read stops 1 residue before it. This CDR3 is 11 amino acids long. Trimming took off 0 bases at V and 8 bases at J, with 4 bases between the two ends. Germline CDR1 NSHNY, CDR2 SYGAGN.

As regards this clone: The junction and the germline gene differ at one end; a read error may be behind it. Mouse gene names apply. The read terminates 1 residue before the CDR3 end, so the remaining end is supplied by the germline J gene. The genes are TRBV19 and TRBJ1-1; 8 positions agree with TRBD1. CDR1 FNHDT and CDR2 SITEND come from the germline V gene (reference sequence). The CDR3 has 15 amino acids. CDR3 protein: CASRIGRGPGTEVFF. The sequenced CDR3 bases are TGTGCCAGCAGAATAGGCAGGGGGCCGGGCACAGAAGTCTTC.

As regards this clone: Genes here carry mouse names. The CDR3 extends 1 residue past the end of the read, so its final part is completed from the germline J gene. The chain carries TRBV20 and TRBJ1-2, with a tentative D call TRBD1 (6 bases). The CDR3 contains 11 residues. Trimming removed 2 bases from V and 5 bases from J, with 6 bases in between. Per germline, CDR1 GFQATS and CDR2 STVNSAI. CDR3 sequence reads: CGARTGSDYTF. Partial CDR3 DNA: TGTGGTGCTAGGACAGGGTCCGACTACACC.

For this clone: Gene labels here are mouse ones. The read falls 1 residue short of the CDR3 end, and the missing part is taken from the germline J gene. The chain is built from TRBV20 and TRBJ2-4, with 12 bases identical to TRBD2. The V gene's germline CDR1 is GFQATS and CDR2 STVNSAI. The CDR3 loop spans 16 amino acids. Germline trimming cut 0 bases from V and 2 bases from J; bases unmatched to any gene: 3. The CDR3: CGARDWDWGVQNTLYF. The sequenced part of the CDR3 DNA is TGTGGTGCTAGGGATTGGGACTGGGGGGTTCAAAACACCTTGTAC. The variable domain in full, with the rest retrieved from reference TRBV20 and TRBJ2-4, is GALVYQYPRRTICKSGTSMRMECQAVGFQATSVAWYRQSPQKTFELIALSTVNSAIKYEQNFTQEKFPISHPNLSFSSMTVLNAYLEDRGLYLCGARDWDWGVQNTLYFGAGTRLSVL.

On this clone itself: Any gene name here is a mouse gene name. Coverage ceases 1 residue before the CDR3 finishes, and the germline J gene fills in the end. V gene TRBV1 combines with J gene TRBJ2-3; 8 nucleotides line up with TRBD2. The CDR3 contains 15 residues. The V gene end was trimmed by 0 bases and the J gene end by 1 base; junction bases not matched to a gene: 0. Per germline, CDR1 NSQYPW and CDR2 LRSPGD (reference sequence). CDR3 DNA (partial): TGCACCTGCAGTGCAGATGGGGGGGGTGCAGAAACGCTGTAT. Protein sequence: CTCSADGGGAETLY. The full-length CDR3 reads as CTCSADGGGAETLYF.

About this clone: Gene and germline names: mouse. The read ends 1 residue shy of where the CDR3 ends; the end is completed using the germline J gene. The chain joins TRBV13-1 to TRBJ1-5, with unresolved D. CDR3 length: 13 residues. V was shortened by 6 bases and J by 0 bases, with 7 bases between the two germline ends. Germline assignment: CDR1 NSHNY and CDR2 SYGAGN. The CDR3 here is CASTNNNNQAPLF. CDR3 DNA, as far as it was read: TGTGCCAGCACGAACAATAACAACCAGGCTCCGCTT.

On this clone: Gene names follow the mouse nomenclature. The read stops 1 residue short of the end of the CDR3; the missing end is completed from the germline J gene. V gene TRBV2 combines with J gene TRBJ2-2; D possibly corresponds to TRBD1 (6 bases). CDR3 length: 15 amino acids. Per the germline V gene, CDR1 is LGHNA and CDR2 is YSYQKL. The V end lost 1 base, the J end lost 0 bases, and 6 bases lay between the germline ends. The covered CDR3 bases are TGTGCCAGCAGCCAAGGGACAGCAAACACCGGGCAGCTCTAC. It yields the protein CASSQGTANTGQLY. The whole CDR3 protein is CASSQGTANTGQLYF. Using reference TRBV2 and TRBJ2-2 for the parts outside the CDR3, the full variable domain is DPKIIQKPKYLVAVTGSEKILICEQYLGHNAMYWYRQSAKKPLEFMFSYSYQKLMDNQTASSRFQPQSSKKNHLDLQITALKPDDSATYFCASSQGTANTGQLYFGEGSKLTVL.

Turning to this clone: Gene names and germline match the mouse. The DNA ends 1 residue before the CDR3 does, and the rest of the CDR3 is filled in from the germline J gene. V and J are TRBV13-2 and TRBJ1-3; D gene uncertain. The germline CDR1 and CDR2 sequences are NNHNN and SYGAGS (reference sequence). This CDR3 has 14 amino acids. Trimming took off 0 bases at V and 0 bases at J, with 4 bases between the two ends. The CDR3 bases that were read are TGTGCCAGCGGTGATGGGGTTTCTGGAAATACGCTCTAT. Translated: CASGDGVSGNTLY. The entire CDR3 reads CASGDGVSGNTLYF.

Of note for this clone: Germline and genes: mouse. The sequenced fragment ends 1 residue before the CDR3 boundary, so the rest is inferred from the germline J gene. This chain uses TRBV4 with TRBJ1-6; 7 positions agree with TRBD1. TRBJ1-6 is identified as an open reading frame with a role that is uncertain. CDR3 length equals 14 residues. Germline V gene sequence: CDR1 LGHDT, CDR2 YNNKQL (reference sequence). Trimming removed 5 bases from V and 5 bases from J; junction bases left unmatched: 3. Incomplete CDR3 DNA: TGTGCCAGCAGCCTGGGACAGAATAATTCGCCCCTCTAC. This translates into CASSLGQNNSPLY. Given in full, the CDR3 is CASSLGQNNSPLYF.

Regarding this clone: Each gene name is a mouse one. The read finishes 1 residue shy of the CDR3 end, and the germline J gene is used to complete it. The J gene is TRBJ2-3, the V gene TRBV20; D perhaps matches TRBD2 (6 bases). Trimming took off 2 bases at V and 0 bases at J, with 12 bases between the two ends. CDR3 size: 15 residues. Germline CDR1 and CDR2: GFQATS and STVNSAI. Here the CDR3 reads CGARLWGGSAETLYF. The CDR3 bases that were read are TGTGGTGCTAGGCTCTGGGGTGGCAGTGCAGAAACGCTGTAT.

This clone was seen only a few times. Gene names follow the mouse nomenclature. Sequencing ends 1 residue short of the CDR3 end; the germline J gene provides the rest. V is TRBV13-2 and J is TRBJ2-5; TRBD1 might be the D (6 bases). V shed 7 bases and J shed 2 bases, with 8 bases lying between them. The CDR3 has 12 amino acids. CDR1 and CDR2 from the germline V gene are NNHNN and SYGAGS (reference sequence). The DNA read from the CDR3 is TGTGCCAGCAGGGGGTTCCAAGACACCCAGTAC. This translates into CASRGFQDTQY. The whole CDR3 sequence reads CASRGFQDTQYF.

For this clone: The gene symbols are mouse symbols. The CDR3 end falls 1 residue outside the read, so it is completed with the germline J gene. The rearrangement joins TRBV29 to TRBJ2-3, with 10 bases matching TRBD1. CDR1 and CDR2 from the germline V gene are MSHET and SYDVDS. With 5 bases clipped from V and 3 bases from J, the junction kept 2 bases outside the gene matches. The CDR3 sequence is 14 residues long. The part of the CDR3 DNA that was read is TGTGCTAGCAGTCCGGGACAGGGGGCAGAAACGCTGTAT. This sequence encodes CASSPGQGAETLY. The whole CDR3 sequence is CASSPGQGAETLYF.

Concerning this clone: The gene symbols are mouse symbols. The read terminates 1 residue before the CDR3 end, so the remaining end is supplied by the germline J gene. The chain employs TRBV19 and TRBJ2-7, with D unclear. Trimming stripped 2 bases from V and 0 bases from J, with 9 bases between. CDR3 length equals 14 residues. Germline CDR1 is FNHDT and CDR2 is SITEND (reference sequence). The CDR3 loop is CASSIRQSSYEQYF. Partial CDR3 DNA: TGTGCCAGCAGTATCCGACAAAGCTCCTATGAACAGTAC.

About this clone: Gene names refer to mouse genes. Read sequence stops 1 residue before the CDR3 end, and the germline J gene provides the missing end. The chain links TRBV3 to TRBJ2-1; 12 bases line up with TRBD2. The CDR3 is 16 amino acids. V was clipped by 2 bases and J by 2 bases; unmatched bases: 1. Germline CDR1 is SNHLY and CDR2 is FYNGKV (reference sequence). The CDR3 DNA, read in part, is TGTGCCAGCAGCTTATGGGACTGGGGGGACTATGCTGAGCAGTTC. Translating it yields CASSLWDWGDYAEQF. The CDR3 in full is CASSLWDWGDYAEQFF.

As regards this clone: Mouse gene names apply. The read gets to within 1 residue of the CDR3 end, and the germline J gene fills in the rest. The chain is built from TRBV19 and TRBJ2-7; 10 nucleotides line up with TRBD2. The J segment lost 7 bases and the V segment lost 5 bases, leaving 3 bases of the junction unmatched. Germline CDR1 is FNHDT and CDR2 is SITEND (reference sequence). The CDR3 is 12 amino acids. The CDR3 DNA, read in part, is TGTGCCAGCAGCCCGGGACTGGGGGAACAGTAC. Translation gives CASSPGLGEQY. The complete CDR3 protein is CASSPGLGEQYF.

A note on this clone: These gene names are mouse names. The CDR3 end falls 1 residue outside the read, so it is completed with the germline J gene. The V call is TRBV13-1, the J call TRBJ2-7; 9 bases agree with TRBD1. The length of the CDR3 is 14 residues. The germline V gene encodes CDR1 NSHNY and CDR2 SYGAGN. The J segment lost 2 bases and the V segment lost 1 base, leaving 1 base of the junction unmatched. The CDR3 bases that were read are TGTGCCAGCAGTGATCGACAGGGGGCCTATGAACAGTAC. It yields the protein CASSDRQGAYEQY. The whole CDR3 sequence reads CASSDRQGAYEQYF.

About this clone itself: Mouse germline and gene names are used. The observed sequence ends 1 residue before the CDR3 terminus, with the missing tail filled in from the germline J gene. The gene calls are TRBV16 and TRBJ2-1; 8 bases align to TRBD2. After removal of 1 base from V and 6 bases from J, the junction contained 5 bases not matched to a gene. The germline V gene encodes CDR1 SGHSA and CDR2 FRNQAP. This CDR3 region has 15 residues. The CDR3 DNA, read in part, is TGTGCAAGCAGCTTAGTCCCGGGGGGGGCTGCTGAGCAGTTC. Translated: CASSLVPGGAAEQF. In full, the CDR3 is CASSLVPGGAAEQFF.

This clone turned up a few times. The listed genes are named as in mouse. With the read ending 1 residue before the CDR3 end, the germline J gene is used to fill in that end. The chain employs TRBV16 and TRBJ2-7; TRBD1 aligns across 10 bases. Per the germline V gene, CDR1 is SGHSA and CDR2 is FRNQAP. The V and J ends lost 1 base and 3 bases, in that order; junction bases with no gene match: 0. This CDR3 contains 14 residues. The part of the CDR3 DNA that was read is TGTGCAAGCAGCTTAGGGACAGGGGGCTATGAACAGTAC. This codes for CASSLGTGGYEQY. The full CDR3 sequence reads CASSLGTGGYEQYF.

This clone was recorded a few times. Gene names denote mouse genes. With the read ending 1 residue before the CDR3 end, the germline J gene is used to fill in that end. The chain has TRBV19 and TRBJ1-3, with a possible D match to TRBD1 (6 bases). This CDR3 contains 16 residues. Germline values: CDR1 FNHDT, CDR2 SITEND (reference sequence). The V end was cut by 0 bases, the J end by 0 bases, with 10 bases between. CDR3 DNA, as far as it was read: TGTGCCAGCAGTATAGGTGCAGGGGATTCTGGAAATACGCTCTAT. Translating it yields CASSIGAGDSGNTLY. The whole CDR3 is CASSIGAGDSGNTLYF.

For this clone: The genes and germline here are from mouse. The CDR3 extends 1 residue past the end of the read, so its final part is completed from the germline J gene. This chain joins TRBV5 and TRBJ2-5, with 7 bases identical to TRBD2. CDR1 is LGHNA, CDR2 YNLKQL, per germline (reference sequence). Germline trimming cut 0 bases from V and 0 bases from J; bases unmatched to any gene: 3. This CDR3 spans 16 amino acids. The part of the CDR3 DNA that was read is TGTGCCAGCAGCCAAGAGACTGGGACTAACCAAGACACCCAGTAC. Protein sequence: CASSQETGTNQDTQY. The whole CDR3 protein reads CASSQETGTNQDTQYF.

On this clone itself: Gene names and germline refer to mouse. The CDR3 end falls 1 residue outside the read, so it is completed with the germline J gene. The chain combines TRBV24 with TRBJ2-5, with 9 bases aligning to TRBD1. This CDR3 has 12 residues. The trim removed 7 bases at V and 6 bases at J, leaving 2 bases unmatched. The V gene's germline CDR1 is KGHTA and CDR2 FRNEEI. The CDR3 DNA, read in part, is TGTGCCAGCAACAGGGGGCCCGACACCCAGTAC. Its protein product is CASNRGPDTQY. The full CDR3 protein reads CASNRGPDTQYF.

With regard to this clone: The gene names given are mouse names. The read terminates 1 residue before the CDR3 end, so the remaining end is supplied by the germline J gene. Other nucleotide sequences in the sample specify the same CDR3. The V gene is TRBV19, the J gene TRBJ2-7; 9 positions match TRBD1. The CDR3 covers 14 residues. Germline CDR1 FNHDT, CDR2 SITEND (reference sequence). The V segment lost 4 bases and the J segment 0 bases; nucleotides outside the gene matches: 2. The CDR3 is CASSPGQGSYEQYF. Incomplete CDR3 DNA: TGTGCCAGCAGTCCGGGACAGGGCTCCTATGAACAGTAC.

Turning to this clone: Mouse gene names apply. The CDR3 is cut off 1 residue early in the read; its end comes from the germline J gene. The V and J genes are TRBV13-1 and TRBJ2-7, with 11 nucleotides matching TRBD2. CDR3 length: 16 amino acids. Losses at the gene ends were 0 bases for V and 5 bases for J; bases not matched to a gene: 7. The V gene's germline CDR1 is NSHNY and CDR2 SYGAGN. The DNA read from the CDR3 is TGTGCCAGCAGTGATGCCGCGGGACTGGGGGAGGATGAACAGTAC. It is translated as CASSDAAGLGEDEQY. The entire CDR3 protein is CASSDAAGLGEDEQYF.

To note about this clone: Any gene name here is a mouse gene name. The read ends 1 residue shy of where the CDR3 ends; the end is completed using the germline J gene. The chain couples TRBV29 to TRBJ1-2; 8 bases agree with TRBD1. Trimming cost V 4 bases and J 4 bases; bases outside gene matches: 2. CDR3 length: 13 residues. The germline CDR1 and CDR2 sequences are MSHET and SYDVDS. The CDR3 DNA, read in part, is TGTGCTAGCAGTTCCGACAGGGGCTCCGACTACACC. Protein sequence: CASSSDRGSDYT. The full CDR3 protein is CASSSDRGSDYTF. Complete variable domain (other parts from reference TRBV29 and TRBJ1-2): DMKVTQMPRYLIKRMGENVLLECGQDMSHETMYWYRQDPGLGLQLIYISYDVDSNSEGDIPKGYRVSRKKREHFSLILDSAKTNQTSVYFCASSSDRGSDYTFGSGTRLLVI.

This clone has more than one count but fewer than ten. Gene names and germline refer to mouse. Coverage ceases 1 residue before the CDR3 finishes, and the germline J gene fills in the end. This chain uses TRBV13-1 with TRBJ1-4; tentatively, D is TRBD1 (6 bases). V lost 3 bases and J lost 0, with 9 bases in between. Germline V lookup: CDR1 NSHNY, CDR2 SYGAGN. The CDR3 has 15 residues. The CDR3 region is CASSVGTISNERLFF. Partial CDR3 DNA: TGTGCCAGCAGTGTAGGGACAATTTCCAACGAAAGATTATTT.

As concerns this clone: Mouse names are used for the genes. Read coverage stops 1 residue before the CDR3 terminus; the germline J gene supplies the remainder. Other DNA sequences in the sample encode the same CDR3. J is TRBJ2-7 and V is TRBV13-2, with 13 bases aligning to TRBD2. The junction had 0 bases not matched to a gene; V was cut back by 5 bases and J by 4 bases. There are 13 residues in the CDR3. CDR1 and CDR2 from the germline V gene are NNHNN and SYGAGS (reference sequence). The CDR3 bases that were read are TGTGCCAGCGGGGGACTGGGGGGGTATGAACAGTAC. Translating it yields CASGGLGGYEQY. The full CDR3 sequence reads CASGGLGGYEQYF.

This clone was counted only a few times. Mouse gene names apply. The CDR3 end is not reached by the read, which stops 1 residue before it; the germline J gene fills it in. This chain links TRBV20 with TRBJ2-7, with 7 bases lining up with TRBD1. The CDR3 is 11 amino acids. The germline CDR1 and CDR2 sequences are GFQATS and STVNSAI. V lost 4 bases, J lost 3 bases, and 0 bases stayed unmatched. This CDR3 reads CGATGGYEQYF. The CDR3 DNA, read in part, is TGTGGTGCTACAGGGGGCTATGAACAGTAC.

Turning to this clone: The gene names here belong to mouse. Partial CDR3 DNA: TGTGCTAGCAGTCTCCATGCAGAAACGCTGTAT. This encodes CASSLHAETLY. In full, the CDR3 reads CASSLHAETLYF. The chain carries TRBV17 and TRBJ2-3; no clear D. The read finishes 1 residue shy of the CDR3 end, and the germline J gene is used to complete it. Germline values: CDR1 MNHDT, CDR2 YYDKIL. Trimming removed 5 bases from V and 2 bases from J, with 5 bases in between. This CDR3 region has 12 residues.